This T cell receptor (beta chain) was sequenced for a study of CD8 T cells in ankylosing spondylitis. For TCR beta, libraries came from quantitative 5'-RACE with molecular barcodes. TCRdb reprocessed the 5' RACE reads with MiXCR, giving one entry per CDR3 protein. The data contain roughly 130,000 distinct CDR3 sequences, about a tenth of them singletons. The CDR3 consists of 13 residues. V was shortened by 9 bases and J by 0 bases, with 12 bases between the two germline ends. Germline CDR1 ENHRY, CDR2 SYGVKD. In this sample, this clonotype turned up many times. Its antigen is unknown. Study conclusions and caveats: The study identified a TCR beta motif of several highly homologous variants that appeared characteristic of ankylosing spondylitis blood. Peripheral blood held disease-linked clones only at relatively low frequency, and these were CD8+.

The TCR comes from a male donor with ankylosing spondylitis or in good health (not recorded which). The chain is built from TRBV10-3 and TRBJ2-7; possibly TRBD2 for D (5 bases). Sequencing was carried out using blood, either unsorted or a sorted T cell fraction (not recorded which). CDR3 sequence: CAILLDSSYEQYF. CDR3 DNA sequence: TGTGCCATACTACTAGATAGCTCCTACGAGCAGTACTTC.